The 3 T cell receptor beta chains presented below share a single source sample, sequenced in a study of cytotoxic CD8 clonotypes in ibrutinib-treated CLL. Repertoires were generated with immunoSEQ multiplex PCR, while TCRdb's copy carries only in-frame clones and drops some. Of about 130,000 clones in the sample, roughly 80% were seen once. The sequenced sample was PBMCs, obtained after 24 months of ibrutinib treatment. The receptors originated from a human donor with chronic lymphocytic leukemia.

This clone was counted between two and nine times. The rearrangement joins TRBV30 to TRBJ1-1; D gene uncertain. Trimming cost V 2 bases and J 1 base, with 8 bases left between them. The CDR3 loop spans 13 amino acids. Germline lookup yields CDR1 GTSNPN and CDR2 SVGIG (reference sequence). The CDR3 DNA follows: TGTGCCTGGAGTTTCGGAGGGAACACTGAAGCTTTCTTT. Translating it yields CAWSFGGNTEAFF.

The rearrangement joins TRBV7-2 to TRBJ1-2; D is undetermined. V lost 1 base to trimming and J lost 6 bases, with 15 bases between them. CDR1 and CDR2 from the germline V gene are SGHTA and FQGNSA. This CDR3 comprises 15 residues. CDR3 amino acids: CASSLVRVSMNGYTF. CDR3 DNA sequence: TGTGCCAGCAGCTTAGTGAGGGTCTCGATGAATGGCTACACCTTC.

The V gene is TRBV18, the J gene TRBJ2-2; tentative D call: TRBD2 (6 bases). This CDR3 contains 14 residues. Trimming removed 6 bases at V and 2 bases at J, with 10 bases between. The V gene's germline CDR1 is KGHSH and CDR2 LQKENI. The CDR3 sequence: CASSLGLNTGELFF. The CDR3 coding sequence is TGTGCCAGCTCGCTGGGACTTAACACCGGGGAGCTGTTTTTT.